This T cell receptor (beta chain) appears in the sequencing data of a study of blood T cell repertoires in COVID-19. Cohort 3 recovered donors had two negative PCRs, clearance, or symptom resolution. Profiling relied on immunoSEQ multiplex PCR, and the TCRdb table lists in-frame clones only, not all of them. There are fewer than 450,000 clones in the sample; 90% occur only once, and 0.6% lies in the top ten. The receptor was isolated from a man in his late teens or twenties who had recovered from COVID-19. The sequencing sample was made of PBMCs or T cells enriched from blood (not recorded which).

This CDR3 reads CASSPPSSLEQYF. The CDR3 DNA is TGTGCCAGCTCACCACCCTCCTCCCTCGAGCAGTACTTC. The rearrangement uses TRBV18 and TRBJ2-7; D unresolved. Looked up from germline, CDR1 is KGHSH and CDR2 is LQKENI. The CDR3 runs 13 residues. V was clipped by 0 bases and J by 6 bases, with 9 bases between them.